The sequence of this T cell receptor (beta chain) was determined in a study of blood T cell repertoires in COVID-19 (dated by TCRdb to the early 2020s). With regard to the full study: Samples from collaborators originated in the United States, Italy and Spain and spanned both the acute and convalescent phases of COVID-19. The dataset comprised deeply sampled blood TCRbeta repertoires from subjects exposed to, actively infected with, or recovered from COVID-19. Nearly every sample came with metadata listing a de-identified subject ID, COVID-19 status, age in years and sex. Where available, HLA class I and class II types were taken from metadata supplied by the sample provider and were not determined by assay-based typing. The repertoires were released in a freely available public database intended as a resource for research on the immune response to SARS-CoV-2. The material from the prospective study consisted of cDNA or gDNA derived from T cells, B-cell-depleted T cells, or PBMCs. The samples were drawn from two sources: the first 160 participants of the ongoing ImmuneRACE study, and 950 to 1,500 subjects contributed by 6 global collaborators. Study-wide findings and limitations: The quantity of clinical and demographic metadata differed by source and by participant and was supplied without curation.

The table lists this clone with a few counts. Which antigen it targets is not known. One base away there is no much larger clone; base qualities are not given. Collaborating institutions collected whole blood in K2EDTA tubes following their own protocols. Collaborator samples were shipped for TCRbeta analysis as frozen whole blood, isolated PBMCs, or DNA extracted from either sample type. TCRbeta CDR3 regions were amplified from genomic DNA using the immunoSEQ Assay, a bias-controlled multiplex PCR. Concerning the study's data processing: The number of nucleated cells in each sample was estimated from the amplification of reference gene primers within the assay. To quantify the absolute abundance of each unique TCRbeta CDR3 rearrangement, sequence reads were collapsed and filtered. For each sample, productive Simpson clonality was calculated as the square root of Simpson's diversity index over productive rearrangements. Here the immuneACCESS table is served through TCRdb, limited to in-frame sequences with V and J called. Missing clones are a known gap in these copies; in checked studies unresolved V genes cover under half, and the rest lacks a known reason. That table gives V, J and clone size, and the DNA gave D and trimming. This sample comprises roughly 35,000 clones, roughly 78% of them detected only once. 15% to 20% of the sample rests with the top ten.

The CDR3, from cysteine to phenylalanine, totals 15 residues. The entry retains the CDR3 DNA only, 45 bases that are in frame from base 1. Trimming removed 5 bases from V and 1 base from J, leaving 14 bases between the germline ends. CDR1 and CDR2, looked up from the germline V gene, are SGHVS and FNYEAQ. Material: peripheral blood. The chain links TRBV7-6 with TRBJ1-1; TRBD1 could be the D gene, as 6 bases match. The source of this sequence is a man between 65 and 85 years old with acute or convalescent COVID-19. DNA sequence: TGTGCCAGCAGCCTACAGGGAGCGAAGAACACTGAAGCTTTCTTT. This gives the protein CASSLQGAKNTEAFF.